This TCR beta chain was identified in a study of shared T cell receptors in the human thymus. The CDR3 sequence is 14 residues long. J was trimmed by 2 bases and V by 8 bases; bases with no gene match: 5. Germline V gene sequence: CDR1 MNHEY, CDR2 SMNVEV (reference sequence). Method: immunoSEQ multiplex PCR; TCRdb's copy keeps in-frame clones and lacks some. Of hundreds of thousands of clones listed, 88% are singletons. The data were also submitted as part of a second study, on human thymus T cells. This second study says: Resections from corrective heart surgery provided thymus tissue.

The chain joins TRBV27 to TRBJ2-1; 8 positions match TRBD2. This TCR was sampled from a boy under two years old with a congenital heart defect. The sequencing input was thymocytes. CDR3 residues: CASRFSGTYNEQFF. In DNA form, the CDR3 reads TGTGCCAGCCGCTTTAGCGGGACCTACAATGAGCAGTTCTTC.